Below, 24 T cell receptor beta chains from the same sample are listed, as sequenced in a study of control samples from healthy donors and cancer patients. Method: immunoSEQ multiplex PCR; TCRdb's copy keeps in-frame clones and lacks some. The profile shows about 160,000 clones, 92% of them singletons. Material for sequencing was blood. The receptors were sampled from a woman aged 25 to 39 in good health.

The gene calls are TRBV12-5 and TRBJ2-5; D possibly corresponds to TRBD1 (6 bases). The CDR3 length is 15 residues. The ends were cut back, 0 bases at V and 1 base at J, with 9 bases in the middle. CDR1 and CDR2 from the germline V gene are LGHNT and FRNRAP. As DNA, the CDR3 is TGTGCTAGTGGTTTGGTACCAGGGGCCCAAGAGACCCAGTACTTC. Encoded protein: CASGLVPGAQETQYF.

The chain couples TRBV19 to TRBJ1-5, with D maybe TRBD1 (6 bases). Trimming shortened V by 3 bases and J by 0 bases, and 9 bases separated the two germline ends. Germline CDR1 is LNHDA and CDR2 is SQIVND (reference sequence). This CDR3 is built from 15 residues. CDR3 sequence reads: CASSIGQNSNQPQHF. CDR3 nucleotides: TGTGCCAGTAGTATCGGACAGAATAGCAATCAGCCCCAGCATTTT. Complete variable domain (other parts from reference TRBV19 and TRBJ1-5): DGGITQSPKYLFRKEGQNVTLSCEQNLNHDAMYWYRQDPGQGLRLIYYSQIVNDFQKGDIAEGYSVSREKKESFPLTVTSAQKNPTAFYLCASSIGQNSNQPQHFGDGTRLSIL.

V usage is TRBV6-2 or TRBV6-3 and J usage is TRBJ2-7, with 9 bases fitting TRBD2. From germline, CDR1 is MNHEY and CDR2 SVGEGT. The CDR3 totals 16 residues. With 5 bases clipped from V and 0 bases from J, the junction kept 8 bases outside the gene matches. Here the CDR3 DNA reads TGTGCCAGCAGTAGAAATAGCGGGAGCCGCTCCTACGAGCAGTACTTC. Translating gives CASSRNSGSRSYEQYF.

The genes are TRBV6-6 and TRBJ2-5; D is possibly TRBD1 or TRBD2 (6 bases each). V lost 6 bases and J lost 5, with 16 bases in between. Germline V CDR1 and CDR2: MNHNY, SVGAGI (reference sequence). The CDR3 sequence is 14 residues long. As DNA, the CDR3 is TGTGCCAGCAGGCTGGGGGGACAATCGGAGACCCAGTACTTC. Protein sequence: CASRLGGQSETQYF.

This clone was counted a few times. The rearrangement joins TRBV6-5 to TRBJ2-7, with D perhaps TRBD1 (6 bases). The length of the CDR3 is 12 residues. From germline, CDR1 is MNHEY and CDR2 SVGAGI. Trimming pared 5 bases from V and 7 bases from J, leaving 12 bases between. The CDR3 loop is CASSPFTGEQYF. Written as DNA, the CDR3 is TGTGCCAGCAGTCCATTTACAGGGGAGCAGTACTTC.

V and J are TRBV25-1 and TRBJ1-3, with a possible D match to TRBD1 (5 bases). V shed 4 bases and J shed 0 bases, with 10 bases lying between them. Looked up from germline, CDR1 is MGHDK and CDR2 is SYGVNS. CDR3 size: 15 residues. The CDR3: CASSGGRASGNTIYF. The DNA for the CDR3 is TGTGCCAGCAGTGGGGGACGGGCCTCTGGAAACACCATATATTTT.

V usage is TRBV5-4 and J usage is TRBJ1-2; a weak D match, TRBD1 (5 bases). The CDR3 runs to 12 residues. Trimming cost V 4 bases and J 4 bases, with 8 bases left between them. Germline V lookup: CDR1 SGHNT, CDR2 YYREEE (reference sequence). The CDR3 DNA follows: TGTGCCAGCAGCCCGGACACCTATGGCTACACCTTC. Protein product: CASSPDTYGYTF.

V and J are TRBV28 and TRBJ1-5; D call uncertain. This CDR3 contains 14 residues. The germline gives CDR1 MDHEN, CDR2 SYDVKM. V lost 8 bases and J lost 4, with 15 bases in between. CDR3 coding DNA: TGTGCCAGCCGCCCGACCAAGGCAAATCAGCCCCAGCATTTT. Amino acids: CASRPTKANQPQHF.

The chain combines TRBV6-1 with TRBJ1-3; D not resolved. Between the trimmed V and J ends, which lost 2 bases and 2 bases, there was a span of 10 bases. This CDR3 contains 15 residues. Germline V gene data show CDR1 as MNHNS and CDR2 as SASEGT. The CDR3 loop reads CASSETLDPGNTIYF. The CDR3 DNA is TGTGCCAGCAGTGAAACGCTGGACCCTGGAAACACCATATATTTT.

A remark on this clone: The CDR3 does not close with the conserved phenylalanine or tryptophan, likely indicating a read error. No DNA is shown, since the ends of the CDR3 on it are uncertain; the CDR3 is the one TCRdb lists. V usage is TRBV10-3 and J usage is TRBJ2-7; the D segment call TRBD2 is taken from the table without a DNA check. In germline, CDR1 is ENHRY, CDR2 SYGVKD. 11 amino acids form the CDR3, both terminal residues included. The chain's CDR3 is CAISESGRGLL.

The chain recombines TRBV7-2 with TRBJ1-3; tentatively, D is TRBD1 (5 bases). The germline V gene has CDR1 SGHTA and CDR2 FQGNSA. V was shortened by 5 bases and J by 6 bases, with 17 bases between the two germline ends. The CDR3 has 15 residues. The CDR3 loop is CASSGGLSVSNTIYF. CDR3 DNA: TGTGCCAGCAGCGGGGGGTTATCGGTTTCAAACACCATATATTTT.

This chain links TRBV9 with TRBJ2-7, with unresolved D. The CDR3 loop spans 13 amino acids. Trimming cost V 3 bases and J 3 bases, with 10 bases left between them. Germline values: CDR1 SGDLS, CDR2 YYNGEE. The DNA for the CDR3 is TGTGCCAGCAGCGACGGGTGGGGCTACGAGCAGTACTTC. This translates into CASSDGWGYEQYF.

The chain uses TRBV6-5 and TRBJ1-2, with 8 bases fitting TRBD1. The V gene end was trimmed by 6 bases and the J gene end by 6 bases; junction bases not matched to a gene: 6. Germline V CDR1 and CDR2: MNHEY, SVGAGI. This CDR3 spans 13 amino acids. DNA of the CDR3: TGTGCCAGCAGGTTACCAGGGGGCCATGGCTACACCTTC. It translates to CASRLPGGHGYTF.

V and J are TRBV19 and TRBJ2-6, with TRBD1 matching over 7 bases. Trimming took 7 bases from V and 3 from J; bases not matched to a gene: 12. There are 17 residues in the CDR3. In germline, CDR1 is LNHDA, CDR2 SQIVND (reference sequence). The CDR3 sequence is CASTFFTGVVGANVLTF. The CDR3 nucleotides read TGTGCCAGTACCTTTTTTACAGGGGTTGTTGGGGCCAACGTCCTGACTTTC.

V gene TRBV5-4 combines with J gene TRBJ2-3, with 8 bases aligning to TRBD2. This CDR3 has 15 amino acids. Looked up from germline, CDR1 is SGHNT and CDR2 is YYREEE (reference sequence). Trimming cost V 4 bases and J 2 bases; bases outside gene matches: 6. CDR3 coding DNA: TGTGCCAGCAGCCCACTAGCGGATTCCACAGATACGCAGTATTTT. Protein product: CASSPLADSTDTQYF.

The chain is built from TRBV10-3 and TRBJ2-2; D perhaps matches TRBD1 (6 bases). Germline CDR1 and CDR2: ENHRY and SYGVKD. The CDR3 has 16 residues. V dropped 0 bases and J dropped 2 bases, with 10 bases sitting between them. CDR3 in amino acids: CAISESQGLNTGELFF. Written as DNA, the CDR3 is TGTGCCATCAGTGAGTCGCAGGGGCTCAACACCGGGGAGCTGTTTTTT.

The chain carries TRBV11-1 and TRBJ2-6; the D is unclear. Trimming shortened V by 5 bases and J by 0 bases, and 11 bases separated the two germline ends. This CDR3 is built from 16 residues. The germline V gene encodes CDR1 SGHAT and CDR2 FQDESV (reference sequence). As DNA, the CDR3 is TGTGCCAGCAGCGAGTCGTGGTTCTCTGGGGCCAACGTCCTGACTTTC. Protein product: CASSESWFSGANVLTF.

DNA of the CDR3: TGTGCCAGCAGCCCCAGGGGGCGGGAGACCCAGTACTTC. Translated: CASSPRGRETQYF. This chain connects TRBV11-3 to TRBJ2-5, with TRBD1 matching 8 bases. This CDR3 comprises 13 residues. After removal of 5 bases from V and 5 bases from J, the junction contained 4 bases not matched to a gene. Germline lookup yields CDR1 SGHNT and CDR2 YENEEA.

The chain has TRBV2 and TRBJ1-6; D gene uncertain. This CDR3 contains 15 residues. The germline V and J ends were trimmed by 6 bases and 1 base, with 10 bases remaining between them. The germline V gene has CDR1 SNHLY and CDR2 FYNNEI. In DNA form, the CDR3 reads TGTGCCAGCAGCCCCGTAGTTTCCTATAATTCACCCCTCCACTTT. This sequence encodes CASSPVVSYNSPLHF.

The chain is built from TRBV7-9 and TRBJ2-1; tentative D call: TRBD2 (6 bases). Germline values: CDR1 SEHNR, CDR2 FQNEAQ (reference sequence). The CDR3 is 15 residues long. The V end was cut by 5 bases, the J end by 7 bases, with 18 bases between. CDR3 region: CASSRLEGLYNEQFF. The CDR3 nucleotides read TGTGCCAGCAGCCGGCTGGAGGGCCTGTATAATGAGCAGTTCTTC. Filled out from reference TRBV7-9 and TRBJ2-1, the complete variable domain reads DTGVSQNPRHKITKRGQNVTFRCDPISEHNRLYWYRQTLGQGPEFLTYFQNEAQLEKSRLLSDRFSAERPKGSFSTLEIQRTEQGDSAMYLCASSRLEGLYNEQFFGPGTRLTVL.

The chain combines TRBV7-3 with TRBJ2-1, with 7 bases fitting TRBD2. CDR3 length: 15 residues. Germline lookup yields CDR1 SGHTA and CDR2 FQGTGA. The V and J ends lost 5 bases and 3 bases, in that order; junction bases with no gene match: 7. CDR3 protein: CASSPRSGVYNEQFF. CDR3 nucleotides: TGTGCCAGCAGCCCTAGGAGCGGGGTCTACAATGAGCAGTTCTTC.

The chain joins TRBV6-2 or TRBV6-3 to TRBJ2-7; D is uncertain. The CDR3 extends over 16 amino acids. The V end was cut by 5 bases, the J end by 6 bases, with 23 bases between. The germline CDR1 and CDR2 sequences are MNHEY and SVGEGT. The CDR3 spells CASSPAQLRFGIEQYF. DNA of the CDR3: TGTGCCAGCAGTCCCGCCCAATTAAGGTTTGGTATCGAGCAGTACTTC.

The genes are TRBV7-9 and TRBJ2-7; 7 nucleotides align to TRBD2. With 3 bases clipped from V and 4 bases from J, the junction kept 21 bases outside the gene matches. CDR1 and CDR2 from the germline V gene are SEHNR and FQNEAQ (reference sequence). This CDR3 is built from 19 residues. CDR3: CASSLGDRSSGREWYEQYF. CDR3 DNA: TGTGCCAGCAGCTTGGGAGACCGCTCTTCTGGGCGGGAGTGGTACGAGCAGTACTTC.

This clone was found a few times. The chain couples TRBV30 to TRBJ2-5, with D possibly matching TRBD2 (7 bases). Looked up from germline, CDR1 is GTSNPN and CDR2 is SVGIG (reference sequence). The CDR3 contains 12 residues. V was clipped by 5 bases and J by 6 bases, with 13 bases between them. CDR3: CAWGTGGKTQYF. CDR3 coding DNA: TGTGCCTGGGGGACGGGGGGCAAGACCCAGTACTTC.